This T cell receptor beta chain emerged from a study of T cell changes during pregnancy in multiple sclerosis. The CDR3 has 16 amino acids. CDR1 MRHNA and CDR2 SNTAGT come from the germline V gene. V was clipped by 6 bases and J by 4 bases, with 19 bases between them. The repertoire was sequenced with immunoSEQ multiplex PCR; TCRdb's copy has only in-frame clones and lacks some. This sample has tens of thousands of clones, with around 90% found just once. This TCR came from a female donor in good health, enrolled as a control in a pregnancy study. This sequence joins TRBV6-4 and TRBJ1-3; D gene unclear. The specimen was peripheral blood, collected in the first trimester of pregnancy. The CDR3 DNA reads TGTGCCAGCAGGGTACCCGGGAGAGGATCCGGAAACACCATATATTTT. Translation gives CASRVPGRGSGNTIYF.